The rows below give T cell receptor beta chains drawn from one sample of a study of human T cells and chemical hapten exposure. TCRdb reprocessed the RACE reads via MiXCR and lists one record per CDR3 protein. Among some 360,000 distinct CDR3 sequences listed, 4.5% to 5.5% were seen once. The specimen was whole blood, collected in connection with sensitization to the hapten diphenylcyclopropenone (DPC). The receptors stem from a woman aged 50 to 60 with alopecia areata. Some clones in this sample may be carry-over from other donors' samples. The conserved cysteine and the conserved F or W are not part of the CDR3 here.

J,V,CDR3
TRBJ1-4,TRBV2,ASSADHTTNEKLF
TRBJ1-1,TRBV28,ASSPSKGATEAF
TRBJ2-3,TRBV6-6,ATKSGGTDTQY
TRBJ2-2,TRBV12-3/TRBV12-4,ASSSQQGYTGELF
TRBJ1-5,TRBV6-5,ASSATWGQPQH
TRBJ1-1,TRBV4-1,ASSQERDRERAF
TRBJ2-6,TRBV6-5,ASSYGPDVLT
TRBJ1-6,TRBV13,ASSQQSPGGIDNSPLH
TRBJ2-5,TRBV5-1,ASSALEGFETQY
TRBJ2-7,TRBV19,ASSIGTGSYEQY
TRBJ1-5,TRBV20-1,SAEGSNQPQH
TRBJ2-5,TRBV5-1,ASSQRVGETQY
TRBJ2-3,TRBV20-1,SATLAGTDTQY
TRBJ2-5,TRBV7-6,ASSLDPHSGGD
TRBJ1-5,TRBV27,ASSLTRDANQPQH
TRBJ1-2,TRBV11-2,ASSLDGQRAGYGYT
TRBJ1-1,TRBV4-1,ASSHPLGREAF
TRBJ2-1,TRBV29-1,SVVRGLYNEQF
TRBJ1-5,TRBV3-1,ASSQGQDLNQPQH
TRBJ1-2,TRBV2,ASRRSMDREDGYT
TRBJ1-1,TRBV29-1,SGWGASEAF
TRBJ2-3,TRBV12-3/TRBV12-4,ASSFYGTDTQY
TRBJ2-7,TRBV28,ASSFPSLGGGNEQY
TRBJ2-4,TRBV6-2/TRBV6-3,ASSYHPLEGGNIQY
TRBJ2-7,TRBV28,ASGVVAGAGEQY
TRBJ2-2,TRBV7-2,ASSLWLNTGELF
TRBJ2-1,TRBV28,ACRAGAHNEQF
TRBJ2-1,TRBV6-5,ASRRGTSGYNEQF
TRBJ1-5,TRBV7-2,ASSLGGAGNQPQH
TRBJ2-3,TRBV5-1,VSRESGDTQY
TRBJ2-2,TRBV29-1,SVGPSGATGELF
TRBJ2-7,TRBV7-9,ASSRGQGVYEQY
TRBJ2-3,TRBV7-2,ASVEGQDTQY
TRBJ2-7,TRBV11-3,ASSSPGQSYEQY
TRBJ2-3,TRBV7-9,ASSLLMRLSTDTQY
TRBJ2-3,TRBV5-1,ASRRIAGGADLSTDTQY
TRBJ2-1,TRBV27,ASSFVLAGGISSYNEQF
TRBJ1-2,TRBV20-1,SARDQNNYGYT
TRBJ2-5,TRBV12-5,ASGLRETQY
TRBJ1-5,TRBV4-1,ASSQQPEIQPQH
TRBJ1-6,TRBV7-6,ASSRGMGRDSPLH
TRBJ2-5,TRBV7-3,ASSLIPGEETQY
TRBJ1-5,TRBV6-5,ASRPGAGNQPQH
TRBJ1-1,TRBV4-1,ASSLGQGERTEAF
TRBJ2-5,TRBV6-5,ASQDSMIGETQY
TRBJ2-1,TRBV4-1,ASSPYPDRVSEQF
TRBJ1-3,TRBV28,ASSWLGGGNTIY
TRBJ1-5,TRBV12-3/TRBV12-4,ASRGGGEPQH
TRBJ2-6,TRBV7-6,ASSLGSRGSGANVLT
TRBJ2-3,TRBV29-1,SVERAGEFPDTQY